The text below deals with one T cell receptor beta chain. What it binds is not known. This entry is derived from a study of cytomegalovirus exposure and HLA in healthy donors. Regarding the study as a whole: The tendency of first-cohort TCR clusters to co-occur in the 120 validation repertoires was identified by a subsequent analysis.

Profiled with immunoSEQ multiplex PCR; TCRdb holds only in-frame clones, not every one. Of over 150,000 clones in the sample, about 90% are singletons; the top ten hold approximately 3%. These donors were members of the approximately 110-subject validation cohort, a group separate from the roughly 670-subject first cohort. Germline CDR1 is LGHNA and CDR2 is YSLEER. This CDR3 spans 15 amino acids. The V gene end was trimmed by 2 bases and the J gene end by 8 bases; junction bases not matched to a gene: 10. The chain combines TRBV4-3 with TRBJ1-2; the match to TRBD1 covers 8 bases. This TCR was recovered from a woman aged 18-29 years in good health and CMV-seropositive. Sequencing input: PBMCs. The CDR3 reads CASSQPRQGSFGYTF. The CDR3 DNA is TGCGCCAGCAGCCAACCCAGACAGGGGAGTTTCGGCTACACCTTC.